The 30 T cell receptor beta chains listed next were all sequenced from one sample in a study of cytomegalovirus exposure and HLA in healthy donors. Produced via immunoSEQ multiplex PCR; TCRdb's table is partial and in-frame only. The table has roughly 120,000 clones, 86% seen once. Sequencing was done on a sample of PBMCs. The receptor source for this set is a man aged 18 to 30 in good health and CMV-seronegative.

The CDR3 loop is CASEPTGSFVNEQYF. CDR3 DNA: TGTGCCTCCGAACCCACAGGGTCGTTCGTCAACGAGCAGTACTTC. The rearrangement links TRBV19 to TRBJ2-7; tentatively, D is TRBD1 (6 bases). Germline lookup yields CDR1 LNHDA and CDR2 SQIVND (reference sequence). Trimming cost V 11 bases and J 5 bases, with 25 bases left between them. CDR3 length: 15 amino acids.

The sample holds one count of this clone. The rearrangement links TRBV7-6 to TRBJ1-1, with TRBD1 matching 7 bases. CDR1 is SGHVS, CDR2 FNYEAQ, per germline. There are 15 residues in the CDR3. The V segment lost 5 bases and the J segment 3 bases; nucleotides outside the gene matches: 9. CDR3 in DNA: TGTGCCAGCAGCCTCATCGGACAGGCAGACACTGAAGCTTTCTTT. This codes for CASSLIGQADTEAFF.

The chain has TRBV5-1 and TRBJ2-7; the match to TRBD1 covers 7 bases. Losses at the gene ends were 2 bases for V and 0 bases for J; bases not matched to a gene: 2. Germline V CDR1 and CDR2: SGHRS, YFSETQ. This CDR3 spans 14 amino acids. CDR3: CASSLNRGSYEQYF. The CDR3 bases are TGCGCCAGCAGCTTAAACAGGGGCTCCTACGAGCAGTACTTC.

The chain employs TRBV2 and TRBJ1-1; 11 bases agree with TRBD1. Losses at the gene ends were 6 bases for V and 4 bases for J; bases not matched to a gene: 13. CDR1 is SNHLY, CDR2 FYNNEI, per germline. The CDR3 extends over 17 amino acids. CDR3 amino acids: CASSRTGGARGFTEAFF. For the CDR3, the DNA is TGTGCCAGCAGCCGGACAGGGGGCGCAAGAGGTTTCACTGAAGCTTTCTTT.

The CDR3 here is CASSEEGNYGYTF. DNA for the CDR3: TGCGCCAGCAGTGAGGAGGGAAACTATGGCTACACCTTC. V and J are TRBV10-1 and TRBJ1-2; D uncertain. Germline V lookup: CDR1 WNHNN, CDR2 SYGVQD (reference sequence). Trimming shortened V by 2 bases and J by 2 bases, and 6 bases separated the two germline ends. CDR3 size: 13 residues.

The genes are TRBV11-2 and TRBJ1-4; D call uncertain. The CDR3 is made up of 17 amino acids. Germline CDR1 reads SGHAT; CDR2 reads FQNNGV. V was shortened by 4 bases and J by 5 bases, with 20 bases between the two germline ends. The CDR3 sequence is CASSSPTRGGLNEKLFF. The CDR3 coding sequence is TGTGCCAGCAGCTCCCCAACCCGAGGAGGGTTGAATGAAAAACTGTTTTTT. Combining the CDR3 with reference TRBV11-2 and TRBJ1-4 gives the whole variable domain EAGVAQSPRYKIIEKRQSVAFWCNPISGHATLYWYQQILGQGPKLLIQFQNNGVVDDSQLPKDRFSAERLKGVDSTLKIQPAKLEDSAVYLCASSSPTRGGLNEKLFFGSGTQLSVL.

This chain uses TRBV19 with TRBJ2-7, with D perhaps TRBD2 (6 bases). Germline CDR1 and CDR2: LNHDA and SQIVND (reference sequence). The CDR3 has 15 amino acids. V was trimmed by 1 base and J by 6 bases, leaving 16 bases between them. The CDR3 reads CASSIGGSGLSEQYF. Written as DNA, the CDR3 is TGTGCCAGTAGTATAGGGGGTAGCGGCCTCTCCGAGCAGTACTTC.

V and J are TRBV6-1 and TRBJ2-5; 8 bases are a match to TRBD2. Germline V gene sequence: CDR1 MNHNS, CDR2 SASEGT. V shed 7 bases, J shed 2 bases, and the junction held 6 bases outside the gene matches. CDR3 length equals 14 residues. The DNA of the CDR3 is TGTGCCAGCACCCGAGCGGGGGCTCAAGAGACCCAGTACTTC. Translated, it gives CASTRAGAQETQYF.

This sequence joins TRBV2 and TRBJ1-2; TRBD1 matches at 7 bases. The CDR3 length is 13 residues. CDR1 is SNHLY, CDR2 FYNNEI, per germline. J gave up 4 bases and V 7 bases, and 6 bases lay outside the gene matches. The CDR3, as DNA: TGTGCCAGCACCCTGGACAGGAGCTATGGCTACACCTTC. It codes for CASTLDRSYGYTF.

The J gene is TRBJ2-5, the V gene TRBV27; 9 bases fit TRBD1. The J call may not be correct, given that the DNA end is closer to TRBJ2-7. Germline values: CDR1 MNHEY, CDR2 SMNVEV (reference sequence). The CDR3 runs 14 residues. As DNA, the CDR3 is TGTGCCAGCAGTCCGGGGACAGGGCTCTACGAGCAGTACTTC. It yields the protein CASSPGTGLYEQYF.

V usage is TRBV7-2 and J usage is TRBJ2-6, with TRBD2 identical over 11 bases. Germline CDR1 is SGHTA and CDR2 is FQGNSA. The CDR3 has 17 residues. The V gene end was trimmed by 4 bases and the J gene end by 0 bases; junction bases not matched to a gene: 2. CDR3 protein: CASSYLAGGSGANVLTF. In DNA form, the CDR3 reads TGTGCCAGCAGCTACCTAGCGGGGGGCTCTGGGGCCAACGTCCTGACTTTC.

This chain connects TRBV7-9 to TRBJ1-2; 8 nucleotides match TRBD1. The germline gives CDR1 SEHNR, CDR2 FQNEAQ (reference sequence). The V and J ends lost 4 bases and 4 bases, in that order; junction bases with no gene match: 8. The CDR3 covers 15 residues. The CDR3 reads CASSSGQAGLYGYTF. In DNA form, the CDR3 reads TGTGCCAGCAGCTCGGGACAGGCGGGACTCTATGGCTACACCTTC.

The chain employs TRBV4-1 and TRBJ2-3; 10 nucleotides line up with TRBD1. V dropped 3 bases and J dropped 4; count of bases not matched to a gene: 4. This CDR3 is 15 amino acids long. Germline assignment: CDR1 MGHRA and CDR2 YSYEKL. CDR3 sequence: CASSQDRGVSDTQYF. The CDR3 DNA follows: TGCGCCAGCAGCCAGGACAGGGGGGTCTCAGATACGCAGTATTTT.

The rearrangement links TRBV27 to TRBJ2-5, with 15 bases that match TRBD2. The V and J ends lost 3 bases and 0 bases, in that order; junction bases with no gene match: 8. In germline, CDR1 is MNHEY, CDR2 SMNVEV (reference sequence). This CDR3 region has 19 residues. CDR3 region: CASSFSRTSGRAHQETQYF. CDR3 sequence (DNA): TGTGCCAGCAGTTTTTCAAGGACTAGCGGGAGGGCGCACCAAGAGACCCAGTACTTC.

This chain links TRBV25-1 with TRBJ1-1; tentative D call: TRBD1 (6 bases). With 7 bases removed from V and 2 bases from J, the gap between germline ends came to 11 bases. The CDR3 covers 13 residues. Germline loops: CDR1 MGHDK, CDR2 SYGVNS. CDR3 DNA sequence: TGTGCCAGCACACAGGGTTTTAACACTGAAGCTTTCTTT. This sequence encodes CASTQGFNTEAFF.

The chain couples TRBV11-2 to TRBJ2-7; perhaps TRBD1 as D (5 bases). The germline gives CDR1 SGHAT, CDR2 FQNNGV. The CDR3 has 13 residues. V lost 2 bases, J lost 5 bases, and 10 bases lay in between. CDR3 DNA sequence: TGTGCCAGCAGCTTATCAGGGAATCACGAGCAGTACTTC. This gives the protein CASSLSGNHEQYF. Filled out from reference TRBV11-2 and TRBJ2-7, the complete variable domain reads EAGVAQSPRYKIIEKRQSVAFWCNPISGHATLYWYQQILGQGPKLLIQFQNNGVVDDSQLPKDRFSAERLKGVDSTLKIQPAKLEDSAVYLCASSLSGNHEQYFGPGTRLTVT.

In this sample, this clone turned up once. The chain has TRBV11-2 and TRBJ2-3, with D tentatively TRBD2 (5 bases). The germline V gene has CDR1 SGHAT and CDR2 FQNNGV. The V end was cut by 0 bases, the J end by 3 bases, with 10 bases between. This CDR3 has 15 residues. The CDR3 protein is CASSLELVVTDTQYF. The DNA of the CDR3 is TGTGCCAGCAGCTTAGAACTAGTGGTGACAGATACGCAGTATTTT.

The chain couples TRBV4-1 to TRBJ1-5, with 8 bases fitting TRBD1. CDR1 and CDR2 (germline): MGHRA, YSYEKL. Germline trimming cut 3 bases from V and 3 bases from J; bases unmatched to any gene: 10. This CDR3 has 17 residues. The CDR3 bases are TGCGCCAGCAGCCAGCGACAGGGGCTAGGGGTCAATCAGCCCCAGCATTTT. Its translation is CASSQRQGLGVNQPQHF.

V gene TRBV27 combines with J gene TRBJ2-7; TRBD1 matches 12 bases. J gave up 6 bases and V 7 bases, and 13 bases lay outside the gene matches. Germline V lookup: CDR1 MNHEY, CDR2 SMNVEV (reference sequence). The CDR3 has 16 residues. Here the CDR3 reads CASNRGSGQGASEQYF. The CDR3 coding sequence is TGTGCCAGCAACCGGGGTTCGGGACAGGGGGCCTCCGAGCAGTACTTC.

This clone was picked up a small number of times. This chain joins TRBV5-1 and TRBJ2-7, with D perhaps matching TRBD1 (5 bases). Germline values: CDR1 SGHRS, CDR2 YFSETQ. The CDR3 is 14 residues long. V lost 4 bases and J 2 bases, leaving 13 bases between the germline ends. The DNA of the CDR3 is TGCGCCAGCAGCCCTACGGTGGGGCCCTACGAGCAGTACTTC. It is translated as CASSPTVGPYEQYF.

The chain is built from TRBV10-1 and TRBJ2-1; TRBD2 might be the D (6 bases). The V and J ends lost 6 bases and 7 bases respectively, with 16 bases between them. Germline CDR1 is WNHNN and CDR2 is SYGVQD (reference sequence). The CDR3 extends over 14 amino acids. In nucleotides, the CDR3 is TGCGCCAGCAGCGACCCAGGAGGGGAGAATGAGCAGTTCTTC. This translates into CASSDPGGENEQFF.

The CDR3 region has the DNA TGTGCCAGTAGTATCCGTGGACATAGCAATCAGCCCCAGCATTTT. This encodes CASSIRGHSNQPQHF. The chain employs TRBV19 and TRBJ1-5, with D possibly being TRBD1 (5 bases). With 3 bases removed from V and 0 bases from J, the gap between germline ends came to 9 bases. This CDR3 has 15 residues. Germline V lookup: CDR1 LNHDA, CDR2 SQIVND (reference sequence).

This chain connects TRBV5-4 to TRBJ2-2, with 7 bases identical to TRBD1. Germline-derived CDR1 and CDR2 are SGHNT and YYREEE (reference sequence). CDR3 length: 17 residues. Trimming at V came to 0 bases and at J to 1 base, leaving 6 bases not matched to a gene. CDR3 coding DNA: TGTGCCAGCAGCTTGGTTGCAGGGGGTCGGAACACCGGGGAGCTGTTTTTT. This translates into CASSLVAGGRNTGELFF.

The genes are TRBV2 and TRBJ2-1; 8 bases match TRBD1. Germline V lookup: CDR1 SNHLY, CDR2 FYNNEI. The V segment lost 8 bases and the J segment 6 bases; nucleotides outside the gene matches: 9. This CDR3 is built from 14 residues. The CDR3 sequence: CASADRELVNEQFF. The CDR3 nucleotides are TGTGCCAGCGCGGACAGGGAGCTCGTCAATGAGCAGTTCTTC.

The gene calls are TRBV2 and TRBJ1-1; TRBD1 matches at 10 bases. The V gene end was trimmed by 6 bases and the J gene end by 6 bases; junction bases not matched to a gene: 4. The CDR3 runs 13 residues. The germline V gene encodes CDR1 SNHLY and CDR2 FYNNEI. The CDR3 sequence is CASRVGQGAEAFF. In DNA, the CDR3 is TGTGCCAGCAGGGTAGGACAGGGGGCTGAAGCTTTCTTT.

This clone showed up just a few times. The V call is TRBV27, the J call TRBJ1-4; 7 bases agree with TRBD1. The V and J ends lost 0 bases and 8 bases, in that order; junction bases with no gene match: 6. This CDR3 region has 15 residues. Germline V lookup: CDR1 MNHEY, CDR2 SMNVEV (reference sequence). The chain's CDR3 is CASSLSPGGREKLFF. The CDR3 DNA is TGTGCCAGCAGTTTATCCCCAGGGGGAAGGGAAAAACTGTTTTTT.

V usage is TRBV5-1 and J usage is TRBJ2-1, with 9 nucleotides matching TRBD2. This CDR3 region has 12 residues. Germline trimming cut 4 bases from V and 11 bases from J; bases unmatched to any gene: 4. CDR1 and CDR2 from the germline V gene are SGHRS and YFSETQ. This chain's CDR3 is CASSPSSGKQFF. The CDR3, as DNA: TGCGCCAGCAGCCCGTCTAGCGGGAAGCAGTTCTTC.

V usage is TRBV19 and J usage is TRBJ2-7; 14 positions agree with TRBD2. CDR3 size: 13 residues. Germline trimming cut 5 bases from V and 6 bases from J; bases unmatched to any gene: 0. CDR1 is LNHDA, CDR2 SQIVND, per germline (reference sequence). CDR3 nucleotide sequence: TGTGCCAGTAGTGGACTAGCGGGGGGCGAGCAGTACTTC. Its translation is CASSGLAGGEQYF.

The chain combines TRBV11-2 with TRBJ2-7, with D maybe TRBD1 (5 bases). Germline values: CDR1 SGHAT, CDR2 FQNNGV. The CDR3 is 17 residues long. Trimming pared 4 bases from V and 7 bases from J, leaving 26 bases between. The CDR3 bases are TGTGCCAGCAGCTCCAAGGCCCCAGGGATGGGGTCGAGGGAGCAGTACTTC. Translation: CASSSKAPGMGSREQYF.

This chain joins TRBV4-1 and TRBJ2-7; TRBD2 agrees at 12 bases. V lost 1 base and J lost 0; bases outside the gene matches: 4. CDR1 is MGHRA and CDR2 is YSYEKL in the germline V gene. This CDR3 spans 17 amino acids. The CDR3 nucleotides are TGCGCCAGCAGCCAAGCCCCGACTAGCGGGAGCTCCTACGAGCAGTACTTC. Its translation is CASSQAPTSGSSYEQYF.